This passage covers 32 T cell receptor beta chains from one sample sequenced in a study of blood T cell repertoires in COVID-19 (dated by TCRdb to 2020 to 2021). Library generation was performed with the immunoSEQ multiplex PCR assay. As stored in TCRdb, this immuneACCESS dataset retains in-frame rearrangements with V and J assigned. A fraction of the clones does not appear; measured against another copy, unresolved V genes explain less than half of the discrepancy, and the remainder lacks a known reason. This sample gives approximately 280,000 clones in total; 65% to 90% of them show up just once. Jointly, the top ten make up more than 4.5% of the sample. Sequencing was done on a sample of peripheral blood. Every receptor here comes from a man aged 50 to 60 with active or convalescent COVID-19.

V usage is TRBV7-2 and J usage is TRBJ2-7; TRBD2 matches at 10 bases. The CDR3 sequence is 18 residues long. CDR1 and CDR2 (germline): SGHTA, FQGNSA. Unmatched junction bases numbered 14, after V lost 0 bases and J lost 6 bases. Here the CDR3 DNA reads TGTGCCAGCAGCTTAGCCCAAGTGGGAGTAGCGGGAGGACCCGAGCAGTACTTC. This translates into CASSLAQVGVAGGPEQYF. The whole variable domain, remainder taken from reference TRBV7-2 and TRBJ2-7, is GAGVSQSPSNKVTEKGKDVELRCDPISGHTALYWYRQSLGQGLEFLIYFQGNSAPDKSGLPSDRFSAERTGGSVSTLTIQRTQQEDSAVYLCASSLAQVGVAGGPEQYFGPGTRLTVT.

This clone was recorded once. The V and J genes are TRBV5-5 and TRBJ2-7; TRBD1 agrees at 9 bases. V was clipped by 2 bases and J by 7 bases; unmatched bases: 7. The length of the CDR3 is 14 residues. Germline values: CDR1 SGHKS, CDR2 YYEKEE (reference sequence). The CDR3 DNA is TGTGCCAGCAGCTTTTTACAGGGGGCAGGAGAGCAGTACTTC. Translation: CASSFLQGAGEQYF.

The CDR3 spells CASSWTGGTEAFF. The CDR3 nucleotides read TGTGCCAGCAGCTGGACAGGGGGTACTGAAGCTTTCTTT. The chain recombines TRBV2 with TRBJ1-1; 10 bases are a match to TRBD1. V gave up 6 bases and J gave up 5 bases; unmatched junction bases: 3. Germline CDR1 and CDR2: SNHLY and FYNNEI. The CDR3 has 13 amino acids.

The rearrangement links TRBV28 to TRBJ2-3; 7 bases agree with TRBD2. V lost 5 bases and J lost 8; bases outside the gene matches: 19. CDR1 and CDR2 (germline): MDHEN, SYDVKM. This CDR3 is 17 amino acids long. As DNA, the CDR3 is TGTGCCAGCAGTCCTAACCCCGGGACTACGCTGAGGGGTACGCAGTATTTT. Translated, it gives CASSPNPGTTLRGTQYF. The full variable domain, in which reference TRBV28 and TRBJ2-3 provide the parts outside the CDR3, is DVKVTQSSRYLVKRTGEKVFLECVQDMDHENMFWYRQDPGLGLRLIYFSYDVKMKEKGDIPEGYSVSREKKERFSLILESASTNQTSMYLCASSPNPGTTLRGTQYFGPGTRLTVL.

The chain recombines TRBV12-3 or TRBV12-4 with TRBJ1-2; no clear D gene. Trimming left V 3 bases short and J 5 bases short, with 10 bases between. This CDR3 is 13 amino acids long. This CDR3 reads CASSLTSGYGYTF. CDR3 DNA sequence: TGTGCCAGCAGTTTGACGTCGGGGTATGGCTACACCTTC.

The chain recombines TRBV3-1 (or the pseudogene TRBV3-2) with TRBJ2-1; 7 positions agree with TRBD2. The V gene's germline CDR1 is LGHDT and CDR2 YNNKEL (reference sequence). The CDR3 covers 16 residues. Germline trimming cut 0 bases from V and 4 bases from J; bases unmatched to any gene: 6. The CDR3 DNA reads TGTGCCAGCAGCCAAGACTCGGGAGGAAGTTACAATGAGCAGTTCTTC. Residues: CASSQDSGGSYNEQFF.

The chain has TRBV30 and TRBJ1-5, with D unresolved. Per germline, CDR1 GTSNPN and CDR2 SVGIG (reference sequence). V shed 0 bases and J shed 7 bases, with 10 bases lying between them. The CDR3 length is 13 residues. The CDR3 spells CAWSVLGGQPQHF. The DNA of the CDR3 is TGTGCCTGGAGTGTACTGGGAGGGCAGCCCCAGCATTTT.

This clone was detected only a few times. The genes are TRBV27 and TRBJ2-7; 10 bases agree with TRBD2. The germline CDR1 and CDR2 sequences are MNHEY and SMNVEV (reference sequence). CDR3 length: 16 amino acids. The junction had 5 bases not matched to a gene; V was cut back by 1 base and J by 2 bases. The CDR3 nucleotides read TGTGCCAGCAGTTTATTGGTAGCGGGAGGCCCCTACGAGCAGTACTTC. Translated, it gives CASSLLVAGGPYEQYF.

The chain has TRBV11-3 and TRBJ2-1, with 12 bases fitting TRBD1. The CDR3 runs 17 residues. The ends lost 5 bases at V and 8 bases at J; junction bases unmatched: 13. The V gene's germline CDR1 is SGHNT and CDR2 YENEEA. The chain's CDR3 is CASSLSWGQGAEDEQFF. Written as DNA, the CDR3 is TGTGCCAGCAGCCTCAGCTGGGGACAGGGGGCCGAGGATGAGCAGTTCTTC. The entire variable domain, with the rest obtained from reference TRBV11-3 and TRBJ2-1, is as follows: EAGVVQSPRYKIIEKKQPVAFWCNPISGHNTLYWYLQNLGQGPELLIRYENEEAVDDSQLPKDRFSAERLKGVDSTLKIQPAELGDSAVYLCASSLSWGQGAEDEQFFGPGTRLTVL.

The chain recombines TRBV28 with TRBJ2-7; 8 positions agree with TRBD1. This CDR3 spans 18 amino acids. The germline gives CDR1 MDHEN, CDR2 SYDVKM. V shed 6 bases, J shed 1 base, and the junction held 17 bases outside the gene matches. CDR3 DNA: TGTGCCAGCAGCGTAGGTTTCAGTGTGGACAGGGTTTCCTACGAGCAGTACTTC. Amino acids: CASSVGFSVDRVSYEQYF.

This chain links TRBV18 with TRBJ2-7; 7 bases are shared with TRBD1. The V gene's germline CDR1 is KGHSH and CDR2 LQKENI. The CDR3 totals 15 residues. J gave up 5 bases and V 5 bases, and 12 bases lay outside the gene matches. The CDR3 sequence is CASSSARQGVDEQYF. CDR3 nucleotides: TGTGCCAGCTCATCAGCTAGGCAGGGGGTGGACGAGCAGTACTTC.

The chain carries TRBV7-9 and TRBJ2-3, with D tentatively TRBD2 (5 bases). The CDR3 sequence is 15 residues long. V was trimmed by 2 bases and J by 4 bases, leaving 13 bases between them. Germline CDR1 is SEHNR and CDR2 is FQNEAQ (reference sequence). The CDR3 bases are TGTGCCAGCAGCTTAAAAGACAAGAGGGCAGATACGCAGTATTTT. It encodes CASSLKDKRADTQYF.

This chain uses TRBV10-2 with TRBJ1-6; TRBD1 matches 8 bases. The CDR3 is 15 amino acids. J gave up 2 bases and V 6 bases, and 3 bases lay outside the gene matches. Per the germline V gene, CDR1 is WSHSY and CDR2 is SAAADI. CDR3 in amino acids: CASSQGATYNSPLHF. CDR3 bases: TGCGCCAGCAGCCAGGGGGCAACCTATAATTCACCCCTCCACTTT.

The genes are TRBV7-9 and TRBJ2-1; D might be TRBD2 (6 bases). The CDR3 has 13 residues. Germline V CDR1 and CDR2: SEHNR, FQNEAQ (reference sequence). The V end lost 2 bases, the J end lost 14 bases, and 16 bases lay between the germline ends. The CDR3 coding sequence is TGTGCCAGCAGCTTAAACTATGGGACTCCTAAGTTCTTC. Its translation is CASSLNYGTPKFF.

Written as DNA, the CDR3 is TGTGCCAGCAGCCCTCAGACAGGGGGGGAAACTGAAGCTTTCTTT. Translated, it gives CASSPQTGGETEAFF. V gene TRBV5-4 combines with J gene TRBJ1-1, with 9 bases identical to TRBD1. The trim removed 4 bases at V and 5 bases at J, leaving 9 bases unmatched. CDR1 is SGHNT, CDR2 YYREEE, per germline (reference sequence). CDR3 length equals 15 residues.

The V call is TRBV5-1, the J call TRBJ2-2; 9 nucleotides align to TRBD2. V was pared by 0 bases and J by 6 bases, with 9 bases of the junction left unmatched. Germline loops: CDR1 SGHRS, CDR2 YFSETQ. This CDR3 is built from 17 residues. CDR3 sequence reads: CASSLGTTAGGSGELFF. The CDR3 nucleotides read TGCGCCAGCAGCTTGGGGACTACAGCGGGAGGTTCCGGGGAGCTGTTTTTT.

This clone has only a few counts. This chain uses TRBV11-2 with TRBJ1-1; tentative D call: TRBD1 (6 bases). V was cut by 3 bases and J by 7 bases, with 9 bases left in between. This CDR3 has 12 residues. Looked up from germline, CDR1 is SGHAT and CDR2 is FQNNGV. The CDR3, as DNA: TGTGCCAGCAGCTTTGAGGGGGTTGAAGCTTTCTTT. This encodes CASSFEGVEAFF.

The genes are TRBV18 and TRBJ2-1; TRBD2 is a possible D gene (5 bases). This CDR3 has 12 amino acids. Germline CDR1 is KGHSH and CDR2 is LQKENI. V gave up 6 bases and J gave up 15 bases, with 18 bases separating them. CDR3 loop: CASSVSLRESFF. In DNA form, the CDR3 reads TGTGCCAGCTCTGTAAGCCTTAGGGAGTCGTTCTTC.

CDR3 amino acids: CASSLGLAKETQYF. The CDR3 nucleotides are TGTGCCAGCAGCTTGGGACTAGCGAAAGAGACCCAGTACTTC. The chain employs TRBV5-6 and TRBJ2-5, with 8 bases matching TRBD2. Germline CDR1 is SGHDT and CDR2 is YYEEEE. CDR3 length equals 14 residues. Trimming took 0 bases from V and 3 from J; bases not matched to a gene: 1.

This clone was seen only once. This chain uses TRBV7-9 with TRBJ2-7; D is possibly TRBD2 (5 bases). Germline V gene data show CDR1 as SEHNR and CDR2 as FQNEAQ (reference sequence). V dropped 6 bases and J dropped 6 bases, with 9 bases sitting between them. This CDR3 comprises 11 residues. CDR3 in DNA: TGTGCCAGCAGTGAGGGAACCGAGCAGTACTTC. Encoded protein: CASSEGTEQYF.

The chain employs TRBV7-3 and TRBJ2-1; 12 nucleotides align to TRBD2. CDR1 is SGHTA, CDR2 FQGTGA, per germline. V shed 5 bases and J 10 bases; nucleotides not matched to a gene: 6. This CDR3 region has 14 residues. In nucleotides, the CDR3 is TGTGCCAGCAGCGCCCCCGGACTAGCGGGGGAGCAGTTCTTC. Its protein is CASSAPGLAGEQFF.

This clone was seen just once. The V and J genes are TRBV7-3 and TRBJ2-3, with 9 bases identical to TRBD2. The germline V gene has CDR1 SGHTA and CDR2 FQGTGA. Germline trimming cut 5 bases from V and 4 bases from J; bases unmatched to any gene: 7. CDR3 size: 15 residues. The CDR3 region has the DNA TGTGCCAGCAGCCAAGGACTAGCGCTTGCAGATACGCAGTATTTT. This sequence encodes CASSQGLALADTQYF.

The chain links TRBV5-5 to TRBJ2-5; the match to TRBD2 covers 10 bases. Germline V gene sequence: CDR1 SGHKS, CDR2 YYEKEE (reference sequence). V gave up 4 bases and J gave up 5 bases; unmatched junction bases: 8. This CDR3 contains 15 residues. DNA for the CDR3: TGTGCCAGCAGCCTCAGCGGGAGGGTGGCCGAGACCCAGTACTTC. Translation gives CASSLSGRVAETQYF.

The chain carries TRBV4-1 and TRBJ2-1; 7 positions match TRBD2. Trimming removed 1 base from V and 4 bases from J; junction bases left unmatched: 16. Germline values: CDR1 MGHRA, CDR2 YSYEKL. The CDR3 is 19 residues long. CDR3 sequence: CASSQGILRASGIYNEQFF. CDR3 coding DNA: TGCGCCAGCAGCCAAGGGATACTTAGGGCTAGCGGAATTTACAATGAGCAGTTCTTC.

The chain is built from TRBV6-5 and TRBJ1-2; D perhaps matches TRBD1 (6 bases). The CDR3 has 12 amino acids. With 6 bases removed from V and 8 bases from J, the gap between germline ends came to 13 bases. In germline, CDR1 is MNHEY, CDR2 SVGAGI. The CDR3 is CASRHRAEGYTF. The CDR3 DNA is TGTGCCAGCAGGCACAGGGCTGAGGGCTACACCTTC.

This clone was counted only a few times. The rearrangement uses TRBV12-5 and TRBJ1-5, with 11 bases that match TRBD1. The ends lost 3 bases at V and 4 bases at J; junction bases unmatched: 2. The germline V gene encodes CDR1 LGHNT and CDR2 FRNRAP. This CDR3 is 15 amino acids long. This CDR3 reads CASGFGQGANQPQHF. CDR3 bases: TGTGCTAGTGGTTTCGGACAGGGGGCTAATCAGCCCCAGCATTTT.

The chain carries TRBV15 and TRBJ1-2, with TRBD1 matching over 10 bases. CDR1 is LNHNV, CDR2 YYDKDF, per germline (reference sequence). V was pared by 0 bases and J by 4 bases, with 14 bases of the junction left unmatched. The CDR3 contains 19 residues. CDR3 amino acids: CATSRDSFSGQGMGYGYTF. CDR3 sequence (DNA): TGTGCCACCAGCAGAGATTCTTTTTCGGGACAGGGGATGGGCTATGGCTACACCTTC.

This clone came up a few times. This chain joins TRBV7-2 and TRBJ2-3; 10 bases line up with TRBD2. This CDR3 spans 16 amino acids. Germline values: CDR1 SGHTA, CDR2 FQGNSA. Losses at the gene ends were 2 bases for V and 6 bases for J; bases not matched to a gene: 8. In DNA, the CDR3 is TGTGCCAGCAGCTTATCTAGCGGGAGACGATTGGATACGCAGTATTTT. Translated, it gives CASSLSSGRRLDTQYF.

This clone showed up just once. This chain uses TRBV6-2 or TRBV6-3 with TRBJ2-7; D perhaps matches TRBD1 (6 bases). Germline CDR1 and CDR2: MNHEY and SVGEGT. Trimming removed 2 bases from V and 2 bases from J, with 19 bases in between. The CDR3 extends over 17 amino acids. The CDR3 DNA reads as TGTGCCAGCAGTTACCCCCTGAACAGGGTCTCAACCTACGAGCAGTACTTC. Its protein product is CASSYPLNRVSTYEQYF.

A single count supports this clone. The rearrangement uses TRBV28 and TRBJ1-2; D gene unclear. The germline V gene has CDR1 MDHEN and CDR2 SYDVKM. The CDR3 has 13 amino acids. V lost 2 bases to trimming and J lost 5 bases, with 9 bases between them. This CDR3 reads CASSLGRGYGYTF. The CDR3 bases are TGTGCCAGCAGTTTAGGCAGAGGTTATGGCTACACCTTC.

V and J are TRBV7-9 and TRBJ1-2; 9 bases match TRBD1. The CDR3 covers 13 residues. The germline V gene encodes CDR1 SEHNR and CDR2 FQNEAQ (reference sequence). The ends lost 7 bases at V and 8 bases at J; junction bases unmatched: 8. The chain's CDR3 is CASIHRGQEGYTF. CDR3 nucleotides: TGTGCCAGCATCCACAGGGGGCAGGAGGGCTACACCTTC.

The genes are TRBV18 and TRBJ2-3; 8 bases agree with TRBD2. The CDR3 is 16 residues long. V lost 6 bases and J lost 0; bases outside the gene matches: 8. Germline loops: CDR1 KGHSH, CDR2 LQKENI. The CDR3 region has the DNA TGTGCCAGCTCCCGAACACTAGCGGCTAGCACAGATACGCAGTATTTT. Protein: CASSRTLAASTDTQYF.